The 19 T cell receptor beta chains listed next were all sequenced from one sample in a study of tumor-infiltrating lymphocytes in oesophageal squamous cell carcinoma. TCRdb used MiXCR to reprocess the PCR reads, holding one entry per CDR3 protein. The table shows about 12,000 distinct CDR3 sequences, with roughly 51% occurring only once. The sequencing sample was made of esophageal tumor tissue. Receptors originate from a female donor with esophageal squamous cell carcinoma.

This clonotype was seen a few times. This chain joins TRBV23-1 and TRBJ2-1; maybe TRBD1 (5 bases). TRBV23-1 is noted as an ORF with a role that remains uncertain. The CDR3 length is 14 residues. V gave up 2 bases and J gave up 8 bases, with 13 bases separating them. The DNA of the CDR3 is TGCGCCAGCAGTCAAGCCAGGGCCGTTGATGAGCAGTTCTTC. Protein product: CASSQARAVDEQFF.

The chain is built from TRBV9 and TRBJ2-1; possibly TRBD2 for D (6 bases). Germline V gives CDR1 SGDLS, CDR2 YYNGEE. V shed 2 bases and J shed 3 bases, with 12 bases lying between them. This CDR3 is built from 15 residues. The DNA of the CDR3 is TGTGCCAGCAGCGTCCGGGACTTCCTCTACAATGAGCAGTTCTTC. Its protein product is CASSVRDFLYNEQFF. Supplemented by reference TRBV9 and TRBJ2-1, the full variable domain reads DSGVTQTPKHLITATGQRVTLRCSPRSGDLSVYWYQQSLDQGLQFLIQYYNGEERAKGNILERFSAQQFPDLHSELNLSSLELGDSALYFCASSVRDFLYNEQFFGPGTRLTVL.

CDR3 loop: CASSLSGTPEQYF. CDR3 nucleotide sequence: TGTGCCAGCAGCTTATCAGGGACCCCCGAGCAGTACTTC. The genes are TRBV7-2 and TRBJ2-5, with D possibly called TRBD1 or TRBD2 (5 bases each). The DNA matches TRBJ2-7 better at its end, which makes the J call doubtful. Germline assignment: CDR1 SGHTA and CDR2 FQGNSA. CDR3 length: 13 residues.

The CDR3: CASSSNRGPYEQYF. The CDR3 coding sequence is TGTGCCAGCAGCTCGAACAGGGGACCCTACGAGCAGTACTTC. The V call is TRBV7-2, the J call TRBJ2-7; 7 bases align to TRBD1. CDR1 is SGHTA and CDR2 is FQGNSA in the germline V gene. Trimming at V came to 4 bases and at J to 2 bases, leaving 5 bases not matched to a gene. The CDR3 totals 14 residues.

The chain is built from TRBV7-4 and TRBJ2-3, with 8 bases aligning to TRBD2. CDR3 length: 15 residues. V gave up 3 bases and J gave up 4 bases; unmatched junction bases: 6. Germline CDR1 reads SGHVT; CDR2 reads SQSDAQ. This CDR3 reads CASSFLAGGADTQYF. CDR3 nucleotides: TGTGCCAGCAGCTTTCTGGCGGGAGGAGCAGATACGCAGTATTTT.

This clonotype was observed a handful of times. J is TRBJ1-4 and V is TRBV7-2, with no clear D. The CDR3 consists of 15 residues. The ends were cut back, 4 bases at V and 5 bases at J, with 14 bases in the middle. CDR1 SGHTA and CDR2 FQGNSA come from the germline V gene. The CDR3 sequence is CASSSNMVENEKLFF. CDR3 sequence (DNA): TGTGCCAGCAGCTCGAACATGGTGGAAAATGAAAAACTGTTTTTT.

With respect to this clonotype: The CDR3 ends on some other residue instead of the conserved phenylalanine or tryptophan, so this is likely a read error. No DNA is shown, since the ends of the CDR3 on it are uncertain; the CDR3 is the one TCRdb lists. V and J are TRBV5-6 and TRBJ2-7. The CDR3 region is 14 residues in length, termini included. The germline CDR1 and CDR2 sequences are SGHDT and YYEEEE. This CDR3 is CASSLRRNGYTFGS.

For this clonotype: One end of the junction is discordant with germline, which a read error may explain. The gene calls are TRBV6-1 and TRBJ1-3, with TRBD1 identical over 10 bases. CDR1 and CDR2 (germline): MNHNS, SASEGT. CDR3 size: 16 residues. The CDR3: CASREGQGVGGNTIYF. The CDR3 DNA sequence: TGTGCCAGCAGGGAAGGACAGGGGGTCGGTGGAAACACCATATATTTT.

V is TRBV7-2 and J is TRBJ2-1; 7 nucleotides align to TRBD1. Judging by the DNA end, TRBJ2-7 fits better; the J call may be wrong. From germline, CDR1 is SGHTA and CDR2 FQGNSA. This CDR3 is built from 15 residues. The CDR3 loop reads CASSLEGAMAYEQYF. The CDR3, as DNA: TGTGCCAGCAGCCTAGAGGGGGCAATGGCCTACGAGCAGTACTTC.

This clonotype has a handful of counts. The chain uses TRBV5-1 and TRBJ2-7; the match to TRBD1 covers 10 bases. Losses at the gene ends were 4 bases for V and 6 bases for J; bases not matched to a gene: 7. CDR3 length: 14 amino acids. Germline loops: CDR1 SGHRS, CDR2 YFSETQ. The CDR3 sequence: CASSAGTGVTEQYF. The CDR3 coding sequence is TGCGCCAGCAGCGCCGGGACAGGGGTGACCGAGCAGTACTTC.

This clonotype was detected a few times. This chain links TRBV6-6 with TRBJ2-2; D is uncertain. The CDR3 is made up of 13 amino acids. Germline values: CDR1 MNHNY, CDR2 SVGAGI (reference sequence). The ends were cut back, 4 bases at V and 6 bases at J, with 9 bases in the middle. The CDR3 DNA sequence: TGTGCCAGCAGTTCCCCCCGAGCCGGGGAGCTGTTTTTT. It encodes CASSSPRAGELFF.

The chain links TRBV12-3 or TRBV12-4 to TRBJ2-1; TRBD1 or TRBD2 may be the D gene (6 bases each). The CDR3 is made up of 13 amino acids. V was cut by 8 bases and J by 9 bases, with 17 bases left in between. The CDR3 DNA sequence: TGTGCCAGCCAACGGTCGGGGGCTGGTGAGCAGTTCTTC. Protein: CASQRSGAGEQFF.

This clonotype was observed at least ten times. The chain joins TRBV6-6 to TRBJ2-1; 13 positions agree with TRBD2. The length of the CDR3 is 20 residues. Trimming at V came to 2 bases and at J to 0 bases, leaving 10 bases not matched to a gene. CDR1 and CDR2 (germline): MNHNY, SVGAGI (reference sequence). The CDR3 DNA sequence: TGTGCCAGCAGTTACCTTGGGACTAGCGGGATAGTTCGCTCCTACAATGAGCAGTTCTTC. This sequence encodes CASSYLGTSGIVRSYNEQFF.

The J gene is TRBJ2-3, the V gene TRBV7-3; 7 nucleotides agree with TRBD2. There are 14 residues in the CDR3. Trimming removed 5 bases from V and 6 bases from J; junction bases left unmatched: 8. Germline V lookup: CDR1 SGHTA, CDR2 FQGTGA. The CDR3 spells CASSPAGPGDTQYF. The CDR3 coding sequence is TGTGCCAGCAGCCCAGCGGGACCGGGGGATACGCAGTATTTT.

CDR3 in DNA: TGTGCCACGGCTATAGCGGGAGGCTCCTACAATGAGCAGTTCTTC. This sequence encodes CATAIAGGSYNEQFF. V is TRBV12-3 or TRBV12-4 and J is TRBJ2-1; the match to TRBD2 covers 10 bases. This CDR3 spans 15 amino acids. Trimming cost V 10 bases and J 0 bases; bases outside gene matches: 6.

V and J are TRBV7-6 and TRBJ2-1, with a weak D call TRBD2 (5 bases). Trimming took 5 bases from V and 6 from J, leaving 11 bases between them. The CDR3 has 13 residues. CDR1 and CDR2 (germline): SGHVS, FNYEAQ. The CDR3 sequence: CASSHAGSNEQFF. The CDR3 region has the DNA TGTGCCAGCAGCCATGCTGGGAGCAATGAGCAGTTCTTC.

The V gene is TRBV11-2, the J gene TRBJ2-1; possibly TRBD2 for D (6 bases). The germline gives CDR1 SGHAT, CDR2 FQNNGV. CDR3 length: 15 amino acids. The ends were cut back, 8 bases at V and 0 bases at J, with 14 bases in the middle. DNA of the CDR3: TGTGCCAGCGCACGCGGGGTAAGCTCCTACAATGAGCAGTTCTTC. It is translated as CASARGVSSYNEQFF.

The chain combines TRBV7-7 with TRBJ2-3, with 7 positions matching TRBD1. TRBJ2-1 explains the end of the DNA better; the J call may be wrong. CDR1 is SSHAT and CDR2 is FNYEAQ in the germline V gene (reference sequence). This CDR3 region has 15 residues. CDR3 sequence reads: CASSPGQEAPYEQFF. DNA of the CDR3: TGTGCCAGCAGCCCCGGACAGGAGGCCCCCTACGAGCAGTTCTTC.

There are a few counts of this clonotype. The CDR3 reads CASSLTGGIQETQYF. For the CDR3, the DNA is TGTGCCAGCAGTTTGACAGGGGGCATCCAAGAGACCCAGTACTTC. The chain couples TRBV12-3 or TRBV12-4 to TRBJ2-5, with 10 bases matching TRBD1. The V gene end was trimmed by 3 bases and the J gene end by 1 base; junction bases not matched to a gene: 2. The CDR3 contains 15 residues.